The present TCR beta chain was sequenced within a study of control samples from healthy donors and cancer patients. Produced via immunoSEQ multiplex PCR; TCRdb's table is partial and in-frame only. The data show 120,000 or so clones, around 87% seen once. Looked up from germline, CDR1 is SGHVS and CDR2 is FQNEAQ. CDR3 length: 16 residues. J was trimmed by 0 bases and V by 1 base; bases with no gene match: 4. The sequenced sample consisted of blood. The chain uses TRBV7-8 and TRBJ1-1; 8 nucleotides line up with TRBD1. The TCR comes from a man aged 40-49 years in good health. The CDR3 spells CASSLVSGGLNTEAFF. The CDR3 DNA reads TGTGCCAGCAGCTTAGTCTCAGGGGGCTTGAACACTGAAGCTTTCTTT.